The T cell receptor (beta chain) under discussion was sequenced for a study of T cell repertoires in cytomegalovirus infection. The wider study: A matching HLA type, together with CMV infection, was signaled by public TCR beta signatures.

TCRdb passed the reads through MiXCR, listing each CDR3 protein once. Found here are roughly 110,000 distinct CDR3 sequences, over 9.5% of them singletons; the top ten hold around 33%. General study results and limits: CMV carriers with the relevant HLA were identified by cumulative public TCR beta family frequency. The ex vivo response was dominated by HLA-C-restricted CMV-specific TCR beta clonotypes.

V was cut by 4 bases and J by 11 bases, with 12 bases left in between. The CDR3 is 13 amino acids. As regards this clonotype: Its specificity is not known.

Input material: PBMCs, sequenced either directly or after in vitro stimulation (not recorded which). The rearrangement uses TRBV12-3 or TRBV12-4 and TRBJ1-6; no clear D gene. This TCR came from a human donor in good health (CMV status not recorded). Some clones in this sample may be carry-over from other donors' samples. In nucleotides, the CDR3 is TGTGCCAGCAGTTACCAGACTGGCACACCCCTCCACTTT. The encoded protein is CASSYQTGTPLHF.